Listed here is a single T cell receptor beta chain. Its antigen remains undetermined. No qualities accompany the bases; no much larger clone lies one base away. Genomic DNA was extracted from sorted cells for sequencing of the TCRbeta CDR3 region. TCRbeta CDR3 regions were sequenced using the immunoSEQ Assay. TCRdb provides this immuneACCESS table in a form limited to in-frame rearrangements. Some clones are lacking; in checked studies, under half of them reflect an unresolved V gene, and why the rest are absent is not known. Within this sample are tens of thousands of clones, with around two thirds of them counted one time only. The leading ten clones occupy more than 15% of the sample. The data belong to a study of OX40 agonist ivuxolimab in advanced cancers. Turning to the overall study: Ivuxolimab was a fully human IgG2 agonistic monoclonal antibody targeting the costimulatory receptor OX40 (CD134). Intravenous ivuxolimab was administered to patients every 2 weeks at six dose levels: 0.01, 0.1, 0.3, 1.5, 3 and 10 mg/kg. Partial responses occurred in three dose-escalation patients, of whom one had hepatocellular carcinoma and two had cutaneous melanoma. A male proportion of roughly 80% and a mean age of approximately 58 years, ranging from 23 to 79, were recorded for the dose-escalation cohort. Peripheral TCRbeta sequencing was intended to test whether TCR sequence diversity was altered and clonal T-cell expansion was caused by ivuxolimab. Among the roughly 52 dose-escalation patients, 19 had hepatocellular carcinoma, about 15 melanoma, 9 renal cell carcinoma and 9 head and neck cancer. Prior anti-PD-1, anti-PD-L1 or anti-CTLA-4 therapy was permitted, and 40% of dose-escalation patients had received checkpoint inhibitors. The paper reports the monotherapy dose-escalation portion (N of about 52 patients) of the phase I ivuxolimab trial.

Patients with a history of autoimmune disease or receiving systemic immunosuppression were excluded from the trial. Peripheral blood for TCR sequencing was drawn from every dose cohort at baseline, at cycle 4 day 1 and at cycle 7 day 1. Samples came from an open-label, multicenter, first-in-human phase I dose-escalation trial of ivuxolimab. Adults with locally advanced or metastatic head and neck squamous cell, hepatocellular, melanoma or renal cell carcinoma were enrolled in the trial. CD4+ and CD8+ T cells were sorted separately from peripheral blood before TCR sequencing. Broader findings and caveats from the paper: At doses of 0.1 to 3.0 mg/kg, clonal expansion of both CD4+ and CD8+ T cells in blood was seen between baseline and week 6. Low levels of normalized T-cell clonal expansion were also seen in some patients who did not respond. On average, CD8+ T cells showed more expanded clones than CD4+ T cells after ivuxolimab. The antigen specificity of the peripheral T cells that underwent clonal expansion was not determined. Partial responders in the 0.1-3.0 mg/kg groups had among the lowest normalized peripheral clonal expansion, especially among CD8+ T cells.

This TCR was recovered from an adult with an advanced solid tumor such as melanoma, head and neck, liver or kidney cancer. The sequencing here drew on CD4+ or CD8+ T cells sorted from blood, taken in a trial of the OX40 agonist ivuxolimab.

The CDR3 reads as follows: CASSSAVQGHNEQFF. At the DNA level, the sequence is TGTGCCAGCAGCTCCGCCGTGCAGGGACACAATGAGCAGTTCTTC. The rearranged segments are TRBV11-2 and TRBJ2-1; the D gene could be either TRBD1 or TRBD2, each agreeing at 5 bases. The CDR3 starts with the cysteine, ends with the phenylalanine, and has 15 residues. Only the CDR3 portion is preserved as DNA: 45 bases, with reading frame beginning at the first base. The V end loses 4 bases and the J end loses 5 bases, and a stretch of 15 bases separates them. Looking up the germline V gene yields CDR1 SGHAT and CDR2 FQNNGV.